The entry that follows covers one TCR beta chain sequence. The target of this receptor is not known. No much larger clone is present one base from it, and per-base qualities are unavailable. Patients with a history of autoimmune disease or receiving systemic immunosuppression were excluded from the trial. Peripheral blood for TCR sequencing was collected from all dose cohorts at baseline, on cycle 4 day 1, and on cycle 7 day 1. The samples were taken from a phase I, first-in-human, multicenter, open-label dose-escalation trial of ivuxolimab. Adults with locally advanced or metastatic melanoma, renal cell carcinoma, hepatocellular carcinoma or head and neck squamous cell carcinoma were enrolled in the trial. Before TCR sequencing, CD4+ and CD8+ T cells were separately sorted from peripheral blood. Genomic DNA was extracted from sorted cells for sequencing of the TCRbeta CDR3 region. The immunoSEQ Assay was used to sequence the TCRbeta CDR3 regions. TCRdb carries this immuneACCESS record with in-frame sequences only. Its versions omit some clonotypes, under half of them owing to an unresolved V gene in the studies checked, with the rest unexplained. In all, the sample holds some 99,000 clones, and roughly 91% of those were seen once. Roughly 1.6% of the sample lies in the top ten.

The data stem from a study of OX40 agonist ivuxolimab in advanced cancers. For the study in its entirety: The costimulatory receptor OX40 (CD134) was targeted by ivuxolimab, a fully human IgG2 agonistic monoclonal antibody. A male proportion of nearly 85% and a mean age of about 60 years, ranging from roughly 23 to 79, were recorded for the dose-escalation cohort. Intravenous ivuxolimab was administered to patients every 2 weeks at six dose levels: 0.01, 0.1, 0.3, 1.5, 3 and 10 mg/kg. The monotherapy dose-escalation portion (N = 52 patients) of the phase I ivuxolimab trial is reported in the paper. The point of sequencing TCRbeta in the periphery was to test whether ivuxolimab changed TCR sequence diversity and drove clonal T-cell expansion. Patients were allowed to have had prior anti-PD-1, anti-PD-L1 or anti-CTLA-4 therapy, and approximately 40% of the dose-escalation patients had been treated with checkpoint inhibitors. Among the 50 to 55 dose-escalation patients, some 20 had hepatocellular carcinoma, approximately 15 melanoma, 9 renal cell carcinoma and 9 head and neck cancer. Partial responses occurred in three dose-escalation patients: two with cutaneous melanoma and one with hepatocellular carcinoma. Study-wide findings and limitations: Low levels of normalized T-cell clonal expansion were also shown by some nonresponding patients. On average, CD8+ T cells showed more expanded clones than CD4+ T cells after ivuxolimab. Antigen specificity was not determined for the clonally expanded peripheral T cells. In partial responders in the 0.1-3.0 mg/kg groups, normalized peripheral clonal expansion was found to be among the lowest, especially among CD8+ T cells. At doses from 0.1 to 3.0 mg/kg, clonal expansion was seen in both CD4+ and CD8+ blood T cells between baseline and week 6.

Trimming at the junction amounts to 6 bases on V and 4 bases on J, and the germline ends lie 10 bases apart. The germline V gene (reference sequence) provides CDR1 MNHEY and CDR2 SMNVEV. Inclusive of the bounding cysteine and phenylalanine, the CDR3 is 13 residues long. Kept here is only the CDR3 DNA, which spans 39 bases and is read in frame from base 1. The sequence was obtained from an adult with an advanced solid tumor such as melanoma, head and neck, liver or kidney cancer. This chain joins TRBV27 to TRBJ2-1; a weak D assignment points to TRBD1 (6 bases agree). This specimen was CD4+ or CD8+ T cells sorted from blood, taken in a trial of the OX40 agonist ivuxolimab. Read as DNA, the sequence is TGTGCCAGCAGCCCTACAGGGTACAATGAGCAGTTCTTC. Translated, this is CASSPTGYNEQFF.